Shown below are 26 T cell receptor beta chains from a single sample sequenced in a study of shared clonotypes between healthy human individuals. Method: immunoSEQ multiplex PCR; TCRdb's copy keeps in-frame clones and lacks some. The profile covers hundreds of thousands of clones, with approximately 92% appearing a single time and around 24% taken by the ten largest. CD8 cells classed as naive were CD45RO-negative and positively selected for CCR7, excluding terminally differentiated effector memory CD45RA+ cells. The specimen sequenced was naive CD8+ T cells sorted from blood. The receptors shown here come from a man aged 25 to 45 in good health.

The rearrangement links TRBV7-6 to TRBJ2-7; D is unresolved. V gave up 6 bases and J gave up 6 bases, with 9 bases separating them. CDR3 length: 11 amino acids. Germline CDR1 is SGHVS and CDR2 is FNYEAQ. The CDR3 loop is CASRADGEQYF. The DNA of the CDR3 is TGTGCCAGCAGGGCCGATGGCGAGCAGTACTTC.

The rearrangement links TRBV7-8 to TRBJ2-2; no firm D call. This CDR3 region has 13 residues. Trimming took off 3 bases at V and 8 bases at J, with 10 bases between the two ends. The germline V gene has CDR1 SGHVS and CDR2 FQNEAQ. In DNA, the CDR3 is TGTGCCAGCAGCTTCTCCGTCGGTGGGGAGCTGTTTTTT. This gives the protein CASSFSVGGELFF.

The chain recombines TRBV14 with TRBJ2-7; TRBD1 matches 7 bases. Trimming at V came to 2 bases and at J to 3 bases, leaving 4 bases not matched to a gene. The CDR3 is 14 amino acids. Germline V lookup: CDR1 SGHDN, CDR2 FVKESK. CDR3 DNA sequence: TGTGCCAGCAGCCAAACCCCAGGGGGCTACGAGCAGTACTTC. This codes for CASSQTPGGYEQYF.

The J gene is TRBJ2-5, the V gene TRBV6-5; no firm D call. Germline values: CDR1 MNHEY, CDR2 SVGAGI. V lost 3 bases and J 4 bases, leaving 9 bases between the germline ends. This CDR3 region has 13 residues. For the CDR3, the DNA is TGTGCCAGCAGTTATAAGTCCGGAGAGACCCAGTACTTC. It yields the protein CASSYKSGETQYF.

This chain joins TRBV4-1 and TRBJ2-1, with TRBD2 as a possible D gene (6 bases). CDR1 and CDR2 from the germline V gene are MGHRA and YSYEKL. The CDR3 is made up of 17 amino acids. Deletions cut 4 bases from V and 0 bases from J, with 16 bases between. Written as DNA, the CDR3 is TGCGCCAGCAGCCTCTTAGCGGACCGGAGCTCCTACAATGAGCAGTTCTTC. Its protein is CASSLLADRSSYNEQFF.

The V call is TRBV20-1, the J call TRBJ1-3; D is uncertain. This CDR3 spans 11 amino acids. The germline V gene encodes CDR1 DFQATT and CDR2 SNEGSKA (reference sequence). Between the trimmed V and J ends, which lost 3 bases and 3 bases, there was a span of 3 bases. In DNA, the CDR3 is TGCAGTGCTAGGCTTGGAAACACCATATATTTT. It specifies CSARLGNTIYF.

The chain employs TRBV9 and TRBJ2-2, with 8 positions matching TRBD1. The CDR3 is 15 residues long. V lost 0 bases to trimming and J lost 4 bases; unmatched junction nucleotides: 2. Germline loops: CDR1 SGDLS, CDR2 YYNGEE. CDR3 residues: CASSVVGTGTGELFF. CDR3 sequence (DNA): TGTGCCAGCAGCGTAGTGGGGACAGGCACCGGGGAGCTGTTTTTT.

The chain recombines TRBV27 with TRBJ2-1, with 7 bases matching TRBD2. The CDR3 consists of 13 residues. V lost 6 bases and J lost 1; bases outside the gene matches: 0. Germline V gene sequence: CDR1 MNHEY, CDR2 SMNVEV (reference sequence). The CDR3 region is CASSGGSYNEQFF. The CDR3 nucleotides are TGTGCCAGCAGCGGGGGGTCCTACAATGAGCAGTTCTTC.

The CDR3: CASSGGGGLFNEQFF. The CDR3 DNA is TGTGCCAGCAGCGGAGGCGGGGGCTTATTCAATGAGCAGTTCTTC. The V and J genes are TRBV9 and TRBJ2-1, with TRBD2 as a possible D gene (7 bases). This CDR3 has 15 residues. Germline values: CDR1 SGDLS, CDR2 YYNGEE. The V end was cut by 3 bases, the J end by 6 bases, with 16 bases between. Full variable domain (missing parts from reference TRBV9 and TRBJ2-1): DSGVTQTPKHLITATGQRVTLRCSPRSGDLSVYWYQQSLDQGLQFLIQYYNGEERAKGNILERFSAQQFPDLHSELNLSSLELGDSALYFCASSGGGGLFNEQFFGPGTRLTVL.

V and J are TRBV11-2 and TRBJ2-3; 15 positions match TRBD2. The junction had 7 bases not matched to a gene; V was cut back by 5 bases and J by 1 base. CDR3 length: 18 residues. Germline V gene data show CDR1 as SGHAT and CDR2 as FQNNGV. The CDR3 nucleotides are TGTGCCAGCAGCACTGGACTAGCGGGAGGGCCCGGCACAGATACGCAGTATTTT. This codes for CASSTGLAGGPGTDTQYF. The full variable domain, rest sourced from reference TRBV11-2 and TRBJ2-3, is EAGVAQSPRYKIIEKRQSVAFWCNPISGHATLYWYQQILGQGPKLLIQFQNNGVVDDSQLPKDRFSAERLKGVDSTLKIQPAKLEDSAVYLCASSTGLAGGPGTDTQYFGPGTRLTVL.

The chain couples TRBV11-2 to TRBJ2-1; no clear D. The V end lost 5 bases, the J end lost 9 bases, and 14 bases lay between the germline ends. CDR3 size: 13 residues. Germline V gene data show CDR1 as SGHAT and CDR2 as FQNNGV. CDR3 DNA sequence: TGTGCCAGCAGCCCAAAACCTGTCCCTGAGCAGTTCTTC. As protein: CASSPKPVPEQFF. Full variable domain (missing parts from reference TRBV11-2 and TRBJ2-1): EAGVAQSPRYKIIEKRQSVAFWCNPISGHATLYWYQQILGQGPKLLIQFQNNGVVDDSQLPKDRFSAERLKGVDSTLKIQPAKLEDSAVYLCASSPKPVPEQFFGPGTRLTVL.

This sequence joins TRBV10-1 and TRBJ2-5; TRBD2 might be the D (6 bases). The CDR3 consists of 15 residues. Trimming took off 4 bases at V and 5 bases at J, with 17 bases between the two ends. CDR1 and CDR2 (germline): WNHNN, SYGVQD (reference sequence). The CDR3 DNA follows: TGCGCCAGCAGTGTAGGTCCTAGCCGGGAGGAGACCCAGTACTTC. It yields the protein CASSVGPSREETQYF.

The chain couples TRBV7-9 to TRBJ2-3, with 7 bases lining up with TRBD2. There are 16 residues in the CDR3. Germline V gene lookup returns CDR1 SEHNR and CDR2 FQNEAQ (reference sequence). With V trimmed by 4 bases and J by 4 bases, 11 bases remained unmatched. The CDR3 spells CASSSGTTTGADTQYF. CDR3 nucleotide sequence: TGTGCCAGCAGCTCAGGGACTACCACCGGGGCAGATACGCAGTATTTT. Looking up the rest from reference TRBV7-9 and TRBJ2-3 gives the full variable domain: DTGVSQNPRHKITKRGQNVTFRCDPISEHNRLYWYRQTLGQGPEFLTYFQNEAQLEKSRLLSDRFSAERPKGSFSTLEIQRTEQGDSAMYLCASSSGTTTGADTQYFGPGTRLTVL.

This chain uses TRBV7-9 with TRBJ2-5, with D maybe TRBD2 (5 bases). Germline V CDR1 and CDR2: SEHNR, FQNEAQ (reference sequence). This CDR3 comprises 12 residues. V was trimmed by 7 bases and J by 7 bases, leaving 13 bases between them. CDR3 in amino acids: CASTPDAGTQYF. CDR3 in DNA: TGTGCCAGCACCCCCGATGCGGGGACCCAGTACTTC.

This clone was counted a single time. This rearrangement joins TRBV27 to TRBJ2-1; the match to TRBD2 covers 10 bases. The V and J ends lost 5 bases and 0 bases, in that order; junction bases with no gene match: 7. CDR1 MNHEY and CDR2 SMNVEV come from the germline V gene (reference sequence). The length of the CDR3 is 17 residues. The CDR3 protein is CASSPRTSGSSYNEQFF. DNA for the CDR3: TGTGCCAGCAGTCCTAGGACTAGCGGCAGCTCCTACAATGAGCAGTTCTTC.

As to this clone: Other DNA variants within this sample encode the same CDR3. The chain combines TRBV9 with TRBJ1-3; possible D gene TRBD1, 6 bases. The CDR3 covers 14 residues. Trimming removed 3 bases at V and 4 bases at J, with 11 bases between. The germline CDR1 and CDR2 sequences are SGDLS and YYNGEE. The CDR3 bases are TGTGCCAGCAGCGGTACAGGGTCCGGAAACACCATATATTTT. Its protein product is CASSGTGSGNTIYF.

The V call is TRBV7-9, the J call TRBJ1-4; D is undetermined. V was cut by 2 bases and J by 5 bases, with 9 bases left in between. The CDR3 is 14 amino acids. CDR1 is SEHNR and CDR2 is FQNEAQ in the germline V gene (reference sequence). CDR3 amino acids: CASSLQEENEKLFF. The CDR3 DNA sequence: TGTGCCAGCAGCTTACAGGAGGAAAATGAAAAACTGTTTTTT.

This chain uses TRBV19 with TRBJ2-7; TRBD2 matches 8 bases. The CDR3 is 19 amino acids. The ends lost 9 bases at V and 3 bases at J; junction bases unmatched: 25. The V gene's germline CDR1 is LNHDA and CDR2 SQIVND (reference sequence). The CDR3 DNA sequence: TGTGCCAGCAACCGGTCTAGCGGGTTGCTACGAGAGGGTTGCTACGAGCAGTACTTC. Protein product: CASNRSSGLLREGCYEQYF.

The V call is TRBV4-2, the J call TRBJ2-7; D remains unclear. The CDR3 contains 15 residues. Trimming pared 4 bases from V and 3 bases from J, leaving 16 bases between. Germline V gives CDR1 LGHNA, CDR2 YNFKEQ. CDR3 in amino acids: CASSPSPEEGYEQYF. CDR3 bases: TGTGCCAGCAGCCCTTCCCCCGAGGAAGGCTACGAGCAGTACTTC.

J is TRBJ2-7 and V is TRBV27; D possibly uses TRBD1 or TRBD2 (5 bases each). With 8 bases removed from V and 2 bases from J, the gap between germline ends came to 28 bases. This CDR3 spans 18 amino acids. The germline V gene encodes CDR1 MNHEY and CDR2 SMNVEV (reference sequence). CDR3 in amino acids: CASGPGPQGRGPTYEQYF. CDR3 nucleotide sequence: TGTGCCAGCGGACCGGGACCGCAAGGAAGGGGACCTACCTACGAGCAGTACTTC.

The V and J genes are TRBV5-6 and TRBJ2-4; D may be TRBD1 or TRBD2 (5 bases each). The V end lost 4 bases, the J end lost 0 bases, and 23 bases lay between the germline ends. The CDR3 spans 19 residues. From germline, CDR1 is SGHDT and CDR2 YYEEEE. CDR3 bases: TGTGCCAGCAGCCCAAATGGGGGATTTGCGGAGTTAGCCAAAAACATTCAGTACTTC. Residues: CASSPNGGFAELAKNIQYF. The full variable domain, rest sourced from reference TRBV5-6 and TRBJ2-4, is DAGVTQSPTHLIKTRGQQVTLRCSPKSGHDTVSWYQQALGQGPQFIFQYYEEEERQRGNFPDRFSGHQFPNYSSELNVNALLLGDSALYLCASSPNGGFAELAKNIQYFGAGTRLSVL.

The chain couples TRBV5-1 to TRBJ2-7; D remains unclear. This CDR3 comprises 13 residues. The germline V and J ends were trimmed by 2 bases and 0 bases, with 6 bases remaining between them. CDR1 SGHRS and CDR2 YFSETQ come from the germline V gene. The CDR3 reads CASSFLSSYEQYF. As DNA, the CDR3 is TGCGCCAGCAGCTTTCTAAGCTCCTACGAGCAGTACTTC.

The chain recombines TRBV7-9 with TRBJ2-5; 8 bases match TRBD2. The V and J ends lost 8 bases and 4 bases, in that order; junction bases with no gene match: 9. This CDR3 has 14 amino acids. Germline loops: CDR1 SEHNR, CDR2 FQNEAQ (reference sequence). The CDR3 protein is CASQTVAGGETQYF. CDR3 in DNA: TGTGCCAGCCAAACCGTGGCGGGAGGAGAGACCCAGTACTTC.

The chain uses TRBV11-3 and TRBJ2-1; the D is unclear. Germline assignment: CDR1 SGHNT and CDR2 YENEEA. The CDR3 has 15 residues. The V end was cut by 11 bases, the J end by 1 base, with 18 bases between. The CDR3 region has the DNA TGTGCCTCCAAACAAGACGTTAAATCCTACAATGAGCAGTTCTTC. Translated: CASKQDVKSYNEQFF.

The genes are TRBV9 and TRBJ2-1, with TRBD2 matching over 10 bases. V shed 2 bases and J 0 bases; nucleotides not matched to a gene: 5. The CDR3 loop spans 17 amino acids. Per germline, CDR1 SGDLS and CDR2 YYNGEE. The CDR3 reads CASSVLAGESSYNEQFF. In nucleotides, the CDR3 is TGTGCCAGCAGCGTCCTAGCGGGGGAAAGCTCCTACAATGAGCAGTTCTTC.

The chain has TRBV5-1 and TRBJ1-3; D possibly corresponds to TRBD1 (6 bases). Trimming shortened V by 4 bases and J by 1 base, and 15 bases separated the two germline ends. The V gene's germline CDR1 is SGHRS and CDR2 YFSETQ. CDR3 size: 16 residues. CDR3 region: CASSTVTGLSGNTIYF. The CDR3 nucleotides are TGCGCCAGCAGCACGGTAACAGGGCTTTCTGGAAACACCATATATTTT.